The rows below give T cell receptor beta chains drawn from one sample of a study of cytomegalovirus exposure and HLA in healthy donors. Sequencing was performed with immunoSEQ multiplex PCR; in TCRdb, only in-frame clones are kept and a portion is missing. Of about 190,000 clones in the sample, 79% are singletons; the top ten hold around 1.6%. Input material: PBMCs. These receptors came from a young woman in good health and CMV-seronegative. Both conserved end residues are part of each CDR3. The order of the fields is D gene, V gene, J gene, clone size, CDR3 DNA, CDR3 protein. The D gene is left open where the match is weak. Size is stated for part of the rows, as once, few or many counts, or as a class when the clone is expanded.

d_gene: TRBD1
v_gene: TRBV19
j_gene: TRBJ2-7
abundance: -
CDR3nt: TGTGCCAGTAGGCCGGGACAGGGAACCTACGAGCAGTACTTC
CDR3aa: CASRPGQGTYEQYF

d_gene: -
v_gene: TRBV28
j_gene: TRBJ2-3
abundance: -
CDR3nt: TGTGCCAGCAGGGGGCGGTATTGGGGCACAGATACGCAGTATTTT
CDR3aa: CASRGRYWGTDTQYF

d_gene: -
v_gene: TRBV5-6
j_gene: TRBJ2-5
abundance: -
CDR3nt: TGTGCCAGCAGCCTACAAGAGACCCAGTACTTC
CDR3aa: CASSLQETQYF

d_gene: TRBD1
v_gene: TRBV5-6
j_gene: TRBJ2-7
abundance: -
CDR3nt: TGTGCCAGCAGCTCCTCCGGGACAGGGGGTTACGAGCAGTACTTC
CDR3aa: CASSSSGTGGYEQYF

d_gene: TRBD2
v_gene: TRBV5-1
j_gene: TRBJ2-5
abundance: -
CDR3nt: TGCGCCAGCAGCTTGAGGACTAGCGGGGGGTCACAAGAGACCCAGTACTTC
CDR3aa: CASSLRTSGGSQETQYF

d_gene: -
v_gene: TRBV29-1
j_gene: TRBJ2-7
abundance: -
CDR3nt: TGCAGCGTTGAGAGTCGGGGCGAGCAGTACTTC
CDR3aa: CSVESRGEQYF

d_gene: TRBD2
v_gene: TRBV28
j_gene: TRBJ2-3
abundance: -
CDR3nt: TGTGCCAGCAGGGGGAGATATAGCGGGACTAGCACAGATACGCAGTATTTT
CDR3aa: CASRGRYSGTSTDTQYF

d_gene: -
v_gene: TRBV6-1
j_gene: TRBJ1-3
abundance: -
CDR3nt: TGTGCCAGCAGTGAACAGCGGGGGTCTGGAAACACCATATATTTT
CDR3aa: CASSEQRGSGNTIYF

d_gene: -
v_gene: TRBV28
j_gene: TRBJ1-4
abundance: -
CDR3nt: TGTGCCAGCAGTTTAAAACGGGGGGCATCTCATGAAAAACTGTTTTTT
CDR3aa: CASSLKRGASHEKLFF

d_gene: -
v_gene: TRBV2
j_gene: TRBJ1-3
abundance: -
CDR3nt: TGTGCCAGCAGTACCCGGCGTGGGCTTGGAAACACCATATATTTT
CDR3aa: CASSTRRGLGNTIYF

d_gene: TRBD1
v_gene: TRBV5-4
j_gene: TRBJ1-1
abundance: -
CDR3nt: TGTGCCAGCAGCGGTAGACAGGGAGGGAACACTGAAGCTTTCTTT
CDR3aa: CASSGRQGGNTEAFF

d_gene: TRBD2
v_gene: TRBV10-2
j_gene: TRBJ2-2
abundance: -
CDR3nt: TGCGCCAGCAGTGTCGGGAGGGCCGGCGGGGAGCTGTTTTTT
CDR3aa: CASSVGRAGGELFF

d_gene: -
v_gene: TRBV6-1
j_gene: TRBJ1-4
abundance: -
CDR3nt: TGTGCCAGCAGTGAAGCGGGCGGGGGTGGAGAAAAACTGTTTTTT
CDR3aa: CASSEAGGGGEKLFF

d_gene: -
v_gene: TRBV9
j_gene: TRBJ2-1
abundance: -
CDR3nt: TGTGCCAGCCGTGGGCCGGGGAATGAGCAGTTCTTC
CDR3aa: CASRGPGNEQFF

d_gene: -
v_gene: TRBV7-3
j_gene: TRBJ2-2
abundance: -
CDR3nt: TGTGCCAGCAGCTCCCCAGGATACTCCGGGGAGCTGTTTTTT
CDR3aa: CASSSPGYSGELFF

d_gene: -
v_gene: TRBV9
j_gene: TRBJ2-7
abundance: -
CDR3nt: TGTGCCAGCAGCGTAGGAACAGGGTACTCCTACGAGCAGTACTTC
CDR3aa: CASSVGTGYSYEQYF

d_gene: -
v_gene: TRBV11-2
j_gene: TRBJ1-3
abundance: -
CDR3nt: TGTGCCAGCAGCCTAGTGGCCGTCTCTGGAAACACCATATATTTT
CDR3aa: CASSLVAVSGNTIYF

d_gene: -
v_gene: TRBV5-1
j_gene: TRBJ2-5
abundance: -
CDR3nt: TGCGCCAGCAGCTCCCTAGGATACCCCGAGGAGACCCAGTACTTC
CDR3aa: CASSSLGYPEETQYF

d_gene: TRBD1
v_gene: TRBV15
j_gene: TRBJ1-1
abundance: few
CDR3nt: TGTGCCACCAGCAGCGAGGGACAGGGGCGGACTGAAGCTTTCTTT
CDR3aa: CATSSEGQGRTEAFF

d_gene: -
v_gene: TRBV25-1
j_gene: TRBJ2-7
abundance: -
CDR3nt: TGTGCCAGCAGTGATGACAGGAGCTCCTACGAGCAGTACTTC
CDR3aa: CASSDDRSSYEQYF

d_gene: -
v_gene: TRBV19
j_gene: TRBJ2-7
abundance: -
CDR3nt: TGTGCCAGTAGTATAGATCAACCGGGCGAGCAGTACTTC
CDR3aa: CASSIDQPGEQYF

d_gene: TRBD1
v_gene: TRBV15
j_gene: TRBJ2-1
abundance: -
CDR3nt: TGTGCCACCAGCAGAGAGAGGACAGGGCTAGAGCAGTTCTTC
CDR3aa: CATSRERTGLEQFF

d_gene: TRBD2
v_gene: TRBV5-1
j_gene: TRBJ2-5
abundance: -
CDR3nt: TGCGCCAGCAGCCCGGGACTAGCGGGGGGATTACAAGAGACCCAGTACTTC
CDR3aa: CASSPGLAGGLQETQYF

d_gene: TRBD2
v_gene: TRBV11-2
j_gene: TRBJ2-7
abundance: -
CDR3nt: TGTGCCAGCAGCCTAGGGACTAGCGGATTCTACGAGCAGTACTTC
CDR3aa: CASSLGTSGFYEQYF

d_gene: -
v_gene: TRBV5-1
j_gene: TRBJ1-6
abundance: few
CDR3nt: TGCGCCAGCAGCTTTAAAACCCTCAGTAATTCACCCCTCCACTTT
CDR3aa: CASSFKTLSNSPLHF

d_gene: TRBD1
v_gene: TRBV5-1
j_gene: TRBJ2-1
abundance: -
CDR3nt: TGCGCCAGCAGCGGGGGACAGGGGCACTACAATGAGCAGTTCTTC
CDR3aa: CASSGGQGHYNEQFF

d_gene: -
v_gene: TRBV30
j_gene: TRBJ1-1
abundance: once
CDR3nt: TGTGCCTGGATCCGAGTGGGCGCTGAAGCTTTCTTT
CDR3aa: CAWIRVGAEAFF

d_gene: TRBD1
v_gene: TRBV14
j_gene: TRBJ2-5
abundance: -
CDR3nt: TGTGCCAGCAGCCCCCGGACAGGGGCGGTGCAGACCCAGTACTTC
CDR3aa: CASSPRTGAVQTQYF

d_gene: -
v_gene: TRBV11-3
j_gene: TRBJ2-1
abundance: -
CDR3nt: TGTGCCAGCAGCTTAGGGGCGACAGTCTACAATGAGCAGTTCTTC
CDR3aa: CASSLGATVYNEQFF

d_gene: TRBD1
v_gene: TRBV7-9
j_gene: TRBJ1-1
abundance: -
CDR3nt: TGTGCCAGCGGCAGGACAGGGGGGATGAACACTGAAGCTTTCTTT
CDR3aa: CASGRTGGMNTEAFF

d_gene: -
v_gene: TRBV15
j_gene: TRBJ2-7
abundance: -
CDR3nt: TGTGCCACCAGCAGAGATCCCCGCCTAATGAGGGAGCAGTACTTC
CDR3aa: CATSRDPRLMREQYF

d_gene: TRBD1
v_gene: TRBV6-5
j_gene: TRBJ2-7
abundance: few
CDR3nt: TGTGCCAGCAGTTCCACAGGGGCTAGCTCCTACGAGCAGTACTTC
CDR3aa: CASSSTGASSYEQYF

d_gene: -
v_gene: TRBV9
j_gene: TRBJ1-2
abundance: once
CDR3nt: TGTGCCAGCAGCGTAGGGTCGGGAGTACTCTATGGCTACACCTTC
CDR3aa: CASSVGSGVLYGYTF

d_gene: TRBD1
v_gene: TRBV5-1
j_gene: TRBJ2-5
abundance: -
CDR3nt: TGCGCCAGCAGCGCAGGGGGCGGAGAGACCCAGTACTTC
CDR3aa: CASSAGGGETQYF

d_gene: TRBD2
v_gene: TRBV19
j_gene: TRBJ2-2
abundance: -
CDR3nt: TGTGCCAGTACCTCCCCGGGGGGGCTGATCGGGGAGCTGTTTTTT
CDR3aa: CASTSPGGLIGELFF

d_gene: TRBD1
v_gene: TRBV7-9
j_gene: TRBJ1-5
abundance: -
CDR3nt: TGTGCCAGCAGCTTAACTACAGGGGATCAGCCCCAGCATTTT
CDR3aa: CASSLTTGDQPQHF

d_gene: -
v_gene: TRBV5-1
j_gene: TRBJ2-7
abundance: few
CDR3nt: TGCGCCAGCAGCCTGCAGGGGGAGCAGTACTTC
CDR3aa: CASSLQGEQYF

d_gene: TRBD2
v_gene: TRBV10-3
j_gene: TRBJ2-2
abundance: -
CDR3nt: TGTGCCATCAGAGCAGCGGGAGGAACCGGGGAGCTGTTTTTT
CDR3aa: CAIRAAGGTGELFF

d_gene: -
v_gene: TRBV27
j_gene: TRBJ1-1
abundance: -
CDR3nt: TGTGCCAGCAGTTTCGGGGTCTACACTGAAGCTTTCTTT
CDR3aa: CASSFGVYTEAFF

d_gene: TRBD2
v_gene: TRBV7-3
j_gene: TRBJ2-1
abundance: -
CDR3nt: TGTGCCAGCAGCCCCCTCCCAGGACTAGCGGGGGGGATCGACAATGAGCAGTTCTTC
CDR3aa: CASSPLPGLAGGIDNEQFF

d_gene: TRBD1
v_gene: TRBV19
j_gene: TRBJ1-1
abundance: -
CDR3nt: TGTGCCAGTAGTAGATCCCAGGGGGCAAGGACTGAAGCTTTCTTT
CDR3aa: CASSRSQGARTEAFF

d_gene: TRBD1
v_gene: TRBV10-2
j_gene: TRBJ1-1
abundance: once
CDR3nt: TGCGCCAGCAGTGATCGGGACAGGGGTTTGGACTTT
CDR3aa: CASSDRDRGLDF